This T cell receptor (beta chain) appears in the sequencing data of a study of blood T cell repertoires in COVID-19. Germline CDR1 reads MDHEN; CDR2 reads SYDVKM. CDR3 length: 16 residues. Germline trimming cut 5 bases from V and 5 bases from J; bases unmatched to any gene: 9. Assay: immunoSEQ multiplex PCR; the TCRdb copy retains only in-frame clones and omits some. This table holds approximately 180,000 clones, about 89% found once. Sequenced material: peripheral blood. The sequence was collected from a man aged 35 to 55 with active or convalescent COVID-19. The rearrangement joins TRBV28 to TRBJ2-3, with 11 bases identical to TRBD2. DNA for the CDR3: TGTGCCAGCAGTCCCAGGGTAGCGGGGGGGGTAGATACGCAGTATTTT. Its protein is CASSPRVAGGVDTQYF.